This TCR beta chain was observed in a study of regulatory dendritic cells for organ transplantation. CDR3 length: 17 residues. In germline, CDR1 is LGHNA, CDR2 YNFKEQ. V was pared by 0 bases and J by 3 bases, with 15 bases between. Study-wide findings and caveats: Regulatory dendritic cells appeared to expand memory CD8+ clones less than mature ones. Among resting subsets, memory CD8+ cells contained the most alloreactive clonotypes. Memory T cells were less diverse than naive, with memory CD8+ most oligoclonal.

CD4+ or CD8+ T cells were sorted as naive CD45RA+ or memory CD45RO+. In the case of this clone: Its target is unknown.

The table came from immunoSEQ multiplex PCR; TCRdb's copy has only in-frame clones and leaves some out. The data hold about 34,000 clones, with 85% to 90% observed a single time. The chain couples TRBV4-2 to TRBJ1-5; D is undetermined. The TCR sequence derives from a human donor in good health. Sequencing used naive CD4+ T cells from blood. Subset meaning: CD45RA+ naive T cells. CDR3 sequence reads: CASSQDLSTDSNQPQHF. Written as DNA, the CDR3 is TGTGCCAGCAGCCAAGATCTTAGTACGGACTCCAATCAGCCCCAGCATTTT.